Listed here are 7 T cell receptor beta chains from one sample, sequenced in a study of shared clonotypes between healthy human individuals. This table comes from immunoSEQ multiplex PCR, and its TCRdb copy is limited to in-frame clones, with some not included. The repertoire holds about 2.4 million clones, under 95% seen once, with roughly 0.39% in the top ten. The sequenced material came from naive CD4+ T cells from PBMCs. Sample subset: CD45RA+ positively selected. Receptor source: a man younger than 35 in good health. Some clones in this sample may be carry-over from other donors' samples.

V gene TRBV14 combines with J gene TRBJ2-7; D unclear. This CDR3 has 15 residues. Germline loops: CDR1 SGHDN, CDR2 FVKESK. Trimming shortened V by 0 bases and J by 2 bases, and 11 bases separated the two germline ends. The CDR3 nucleotides are TGTGCCAGCAGCCAAGAGAGTAGTTTCCCCTACGAGCAGTACTTC. Its translation is CASSQESSFPYEQYF. The complete variable domain, with remaining parts taken from reference TRBV14 and TRBJ2-7, reads EAGVTQFPSHSVIEKGQTVTLRCDPISGHDNLYWYRRVMGKEIKFLLHFVKESKQDESGMPNNRFLAERTGGTYSTLKVQPAELEDSGVYFCASSQESSFPYEQYFGPGTRLTVT.

This sequence joins TRBV30 and TRBJ1-5, with TRBD1 identical over 7 bases. The V segment lost 2 bases and the J segment 4 bases; nucleotides outside the gene matches: 8. The CDR3 has 15 amino acids. Germline assignment: CDR1 GTSNPN and CDR2 SVGIG (reference sequence). The DNA for the CDR3 is TGTGCCTGGAGTTTGACAGGGCTGGGGAATCAGCCCCAGCATTTT. This translates into CAWSLTGLGNQPQHF.

The chain carries TRBV28 and TRBJ2-1, with D possibly being TRBD1 (5 bases). The CDR3 spans 14 residues. Trimming took off 4 bases at V and 6 bases at J, with 13 bases between the two ends. Germline V lookup: CDR1 MDHEN, CDR2 SYDVKM. The CDR3 coding sequence is TGTGCCAGCAGTTCAACCCGGCAGGGCAATGAGCAGTTCTTC. This encodes CASSSTRQGNEQFF.

The CDR3 nucleotides are TGCGCCAGCAGCTTGGCTGAAGCGGGGAATGCCCACGAGCAGTACTTC. Encoded protein: CASSLAEAGNAHEQYF. V is TRBV5-1 and J is TRBJ2-7, with 7 nucleotides matching TRBD2. This CDR3 is 16 amino acids long. The J segment lost 5 bases and the V segment lost 0 bases, leaving 11 bases of the junction unmatched. In germline, CDR1 is SGHRS, CDR2 YFSETQ.

In DNA, the CDR3 is TGTGCCAGTAGTATATGGTCAGGGGGCATCAACACCTTC. Translation: CASSIWSGGINTF. The rearrangement joins TRBV19 to TRBJ1-2, with 8 bases fitting TRBD1. The CDR3 sequence is 13 residues long. V trimming: 2 bases; J trimming: 12 bases; junction bases outside the gene matches: 8. Germline V gives CDR1 LNHDA, CDR2 SQIVND (reference sequence).

The chain combines TRBV28 with TRBJ1-1, with 8 bases fitting TRBD1. The germline V gene encodes CDR1 MDHEN and CDR2 SYDVKM. The trim removed 4 bases at V and 4 bases at J, leaving 8 bases unmatched. This CDR3 contains 15 residues. CDR3 sequence reads: CASSSRTGLGTEAFF. Here the CDR3 DNA reads TGTGCCAGCAGTTCTAGGACAGGGTTGGGCACTGAAGCTTTCTTT.

The chain combines TRBV30 with TRBJ2-5; 11 bases agree with TRBD2. Trimming removed 3 bases from V and 2 bases from J; junction bases left unmatched: 2. The CDR3 consists of 14 residues. Germline V gene lookup returns CDR1 GTSNPN and CDR2 SVGIG (reference sequence). The CDR3 coding sequence is TGTGCCTGGAGGATAGCGGGAGGGCAAGAGACCCAGTACTTC. This encodes CAWRIAGGQETQYF.